A selection of T cell receptor beta chains follows, all from one sample in a study of vaccination effects on CD4 cells after COVID-19. Profiled with immunoSEQ multiplex PCR; TCRdb holds only in-frame clones, not every one. The table records 15,000 to 20,000 clones, over 65% of them present only once. For these receptors, no antigen is known. This specimen consisted of CD4+ T cells from PBMCs cultured with SARS-CoV-2 spike peptides, obtained after COVID-19 vaccination. The receptors derive from a human donor who had a prior SARS-CoV-2 infection. The CDR3 runs from the conserved cysteine through the conserved F or W. Fields, in order: J gene, CDR3 length, D gene, V gene, clone size, CDR3 DNA, CDR3 protein. A D gene is named only where the DNA matches it firmly. Size values are once, few and many counts, or a class for expanded clones, and some rows have none.

>TRBJ1-4|14|TRBD1|TRBV5-1|NA
TGCGCCAGCAGCTTGGACAGGGGAGCTGAAAAACTGTTTTTT
CASSLDRGAEKLFF
>TRBJ2-1|16|TRBD2|TRBV15|NA
TGTGCCACCAGCGACGCAACTAGCGGGAGAAACAATGAGCAGTTCTTC
CATSDATSGRNNEQFF
>TRBJ2-7|16|TRBD1|TRBV24-1|NA
TGTGCCACCAGTGATCCCTCCCTCCCGACAGGGGGCGAGCAGTACTTC
CATSDPSLPTGGEQYF
>TRBJ1-1|17|NA|TRBV30|once
TGTGCCTGGAGTGTATTCAGAGGAGGAGCGTCGCACACTGAAGCTTTCTTT
CAWSVFRGGASHTEAFF
>TRBJ1-2|15|NA|TRBV5-6|NA
TGTGCCAGCAGCCAACTCCGCGATGAGAGCTATGGCTACACCTTC
CASSQLRDESYGYTF
>TRBJ2-1|19|TRBD1|TRBV11-3|once
TGTGCCAGCAGCCCAACGGGGACAGGGGAGATTTTTGAGTACAATGAGCAGTTCTTC
CASSPTGTGEIFEYNEQFF
>TRBJ2-1|12|NA|TRBV12-3/TRBV12-4|NA
TGTGCCAGCAGTTTAGACCTACAGGAGCAGTTCTTC
CASSLDLQEQFF
>TRBJ2-1|15|NA|TRBV5-6|NA
TGTGCCAGCAGCCTAGGGTACCGAGGCAGCAATGAGCAGTTCTTC
CASSLGYRGSNEQFF
>TRBJ2-3|16|NA|TRBV9|NA
TGTGCCAGCAGCGTAGGGGGTCCGATTTTGAGTGATACGCAGTATTTT
CASSVGGPILSDTQYF
>TRBJ1-1|16|NA|TRBV4-3|NA
TGCGCCAGCAGCCAAGATTCTTGGGGGTGGAACACTGAAGCTTTCTTT
CASSQDSWGWNTEAFF
>TRBJ1-1|15|TRBD1|TRBV9|once
TGTGCCAGCAGCCCTAGACAGGGGCTACCAACTGAAGCTTTCTTT
CASSPRQGLPTEAFF
>TRBJ2-2|16|NA|TRBV21-1|NA
TGTGCCAGCAGCAAAGACGACTGCGCGAACACCGGGGAGCTGTTTTTT
CASSKDDCANTGELFF
>TRBJ1-5|14|NA|TRBV10-3|NA
TGTGCCTGCGGCGAACAGGGAAGCAATCAGCCCCAGCATTTT
CACGEQGSNQPQHF